A single sample is the source of the 6 T cell receptor beta chains below, sequenced in a study of cytomegalovirus exposure and HLA in healthy donors. Using immunoSEQ multiplex PCR, the repertoire was profiled, and TCRdb retains in-frame clones only, with some absent. The repertoire has a few hundred thousand clones, 86% of them found once; the top ten carry approximately 0.84%. Sample: PBMCs. All receptors derive from a young woman in good health and CMV-seronegative.

The V and J genes are TRBV30 and TRBJ1-1; 8 bases map to TRBD1. Germline loops: CDR1 GTSNPN, CDR2 SVGIG (reference sequence). This CDR3 spans 14 amino acids. With V trimmed by 3 bases and J by 3 bases, 6 bases remained unmatched. The CDR3 sequence: CAWSSGQGDTEAFF. For the CDR3, the DNA is TGTGCCTGGAGCAGCGGACAGGGCGACACTGAAGCTTTCTTT.

The V and J genes are TRBV2 and TRBJ2-4; 8 positions match TRBD1. CDR3 size: 13 residues. Trimming cost V 6 bases and J 9 bases; bases outside gene matches: 7. The germline gives CDR1 SNHLY, CDR2 FYNNEI. The CDR3 region has the DNA TGTGCCAGCAGCAAGGACAGGGTTGGCATTCAGTACTTC. Its translation is CASSKDRVGIQYF.

This chain joins TRBV5-1 and TRBJ2-5, with a weak D call TRBD2 (6 bases). Germline CDR1 SGHRS, CDR2 YFSETQ. V was trimmed by 4 bases and J by 7 bases, leaving 20 bases between them. The CDR3 has 15 amino acids. Here the CDR3 reads CASSPRPGTGGTQYF. The CDR3 bases are TGCGCCAGCAGCCCTAGACCCGGGACCGGGGGGACCCAGTACTTC.

This sequence joins TRBV28 and TRBJ2-5; 8 bases fit TRBD1. The CDR3 spans 15 residues. Trimming cost V 0 bases and J 6 bases; bases outside gene matches: 6. The germline V gene encodes CDR1 MDHEN and CDR2 SYDVKM. This chain's CDR3 is CASSLWVGTGQTQYF. In nucleotides, the CDR3 is TGTGCCAGCAGTTTATGGGTAGGGACAGGTCAGACCCAGTACTTC.

The chain has TRBV6-1 and TRBJ1-3; 7 nucleotides agree with TRBD1. CDR1 and CDR2 from the germline V gene are MNHNS and SASEGT. V was pared by 7 bases and J by 2 bases, with 5 bases of the junction left unmatched. The CDR3 consists of 14 residues. This CDR3 reads CASTLQGAGNTIYF. CDR3 DNA: TGTGCCAGCACTCTCCAGGGGGCTGGAAACACCATATATTTT.

The rearrangement uses TRBV2 and TRBJ2-7, with D possibly being TRBD1 (5 bases). Germline loops: CDR1 SNHLY, CDR2 FYNNEI. CDR3 length: 15 residues. The V gene lost 9 bases and the J gene lost 0 bases, with 18 bases spanning the gap. CDR3 DNA: TGTGCCAGTGGGGCAAGATTGTTGAGCTCCTACGAGCAGTACTTC. This gives the protein CASGARLLSSYEQYF.